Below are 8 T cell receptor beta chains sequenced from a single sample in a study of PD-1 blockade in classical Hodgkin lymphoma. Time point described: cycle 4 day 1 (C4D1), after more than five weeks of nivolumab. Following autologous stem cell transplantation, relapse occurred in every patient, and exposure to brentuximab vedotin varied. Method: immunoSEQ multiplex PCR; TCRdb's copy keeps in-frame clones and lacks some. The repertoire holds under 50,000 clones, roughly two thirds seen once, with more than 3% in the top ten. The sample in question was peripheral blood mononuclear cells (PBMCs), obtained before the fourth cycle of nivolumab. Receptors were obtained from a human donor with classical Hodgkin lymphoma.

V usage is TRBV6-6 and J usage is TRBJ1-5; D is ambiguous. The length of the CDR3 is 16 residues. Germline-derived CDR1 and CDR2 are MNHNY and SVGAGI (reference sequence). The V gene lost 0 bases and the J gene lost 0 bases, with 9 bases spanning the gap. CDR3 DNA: TGTGCCAGCAGTTACTCGAGGCAGATTAGCAATCAGCCCCAGCATTTT. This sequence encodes CASSYSRQISNQPQHF.

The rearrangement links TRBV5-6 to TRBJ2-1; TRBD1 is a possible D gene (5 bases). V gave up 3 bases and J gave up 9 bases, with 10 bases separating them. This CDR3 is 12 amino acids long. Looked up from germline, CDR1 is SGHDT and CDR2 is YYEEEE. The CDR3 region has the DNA TGTGCCAGCAGCTGGGGCCAAGGTGAGCAGTTCTTC. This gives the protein CASSWGQGEQFF.

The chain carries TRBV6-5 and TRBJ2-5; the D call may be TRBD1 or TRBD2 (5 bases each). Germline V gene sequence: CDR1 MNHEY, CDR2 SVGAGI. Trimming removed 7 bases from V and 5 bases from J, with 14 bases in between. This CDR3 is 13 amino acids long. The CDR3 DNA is TGTGCCAGCATTAGCCGGGGCGGGGAGACCCAGTACTTC. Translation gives CASISRGGETQYF.

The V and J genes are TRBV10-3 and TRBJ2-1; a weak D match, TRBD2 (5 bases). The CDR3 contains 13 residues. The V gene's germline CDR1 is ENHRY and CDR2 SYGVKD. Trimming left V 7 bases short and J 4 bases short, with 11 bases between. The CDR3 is CAIKGDIYNEQFF. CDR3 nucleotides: TGTGCCATCAAGGGAGACATTTACAATGAGCAGTTCTTC.

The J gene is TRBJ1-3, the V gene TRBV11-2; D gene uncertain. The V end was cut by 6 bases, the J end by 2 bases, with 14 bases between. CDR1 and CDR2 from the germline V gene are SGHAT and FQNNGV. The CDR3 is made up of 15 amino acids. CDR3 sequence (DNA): TGTGCCAGCAGTAGGGCGGGGATCGCTGGAAACACCATATATTTT. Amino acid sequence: CASSRAGIAGNTIYF.

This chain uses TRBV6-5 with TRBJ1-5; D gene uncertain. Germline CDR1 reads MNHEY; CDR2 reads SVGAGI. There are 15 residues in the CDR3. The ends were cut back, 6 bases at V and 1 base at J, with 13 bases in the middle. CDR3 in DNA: TGTGCCAGCAGCCCAAGGGCAGGCAGCAATCAGCCCCAGCATTTT. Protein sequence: CASSPRAGSNQPQHF.

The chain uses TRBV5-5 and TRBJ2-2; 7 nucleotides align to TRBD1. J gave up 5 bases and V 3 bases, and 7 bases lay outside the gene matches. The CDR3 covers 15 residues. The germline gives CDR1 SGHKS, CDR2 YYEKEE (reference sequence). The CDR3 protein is CASSSGQIDTGELFF. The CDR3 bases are TGTGCCAGCAGCTCGGGACAGATAGATACCGGGGAGCTGTTTTTT.

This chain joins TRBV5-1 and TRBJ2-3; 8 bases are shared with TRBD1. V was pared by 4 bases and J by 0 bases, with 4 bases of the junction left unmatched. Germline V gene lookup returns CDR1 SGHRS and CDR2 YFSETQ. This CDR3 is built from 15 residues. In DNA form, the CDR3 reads TGCGCCAGCAGCGGGACAGGAACTAGCACAGATACGCAGTATTTT. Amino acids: CASSGTGTSTDTQYF.